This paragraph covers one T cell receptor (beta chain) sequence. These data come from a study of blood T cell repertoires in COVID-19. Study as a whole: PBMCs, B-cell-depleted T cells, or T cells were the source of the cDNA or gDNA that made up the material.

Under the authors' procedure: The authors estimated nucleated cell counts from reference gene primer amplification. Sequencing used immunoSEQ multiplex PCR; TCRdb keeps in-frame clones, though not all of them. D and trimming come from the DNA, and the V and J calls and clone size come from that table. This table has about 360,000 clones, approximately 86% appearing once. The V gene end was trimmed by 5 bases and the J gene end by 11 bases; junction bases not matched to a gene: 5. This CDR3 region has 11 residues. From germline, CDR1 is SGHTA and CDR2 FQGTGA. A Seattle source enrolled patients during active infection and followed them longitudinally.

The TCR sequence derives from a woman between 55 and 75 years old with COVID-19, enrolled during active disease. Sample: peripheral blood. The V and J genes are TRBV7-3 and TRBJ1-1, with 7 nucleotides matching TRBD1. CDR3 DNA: TGTGCCAGCAGCCCTGAGGGGGCCGCTTTCTTT. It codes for CASSPEGAAFF.